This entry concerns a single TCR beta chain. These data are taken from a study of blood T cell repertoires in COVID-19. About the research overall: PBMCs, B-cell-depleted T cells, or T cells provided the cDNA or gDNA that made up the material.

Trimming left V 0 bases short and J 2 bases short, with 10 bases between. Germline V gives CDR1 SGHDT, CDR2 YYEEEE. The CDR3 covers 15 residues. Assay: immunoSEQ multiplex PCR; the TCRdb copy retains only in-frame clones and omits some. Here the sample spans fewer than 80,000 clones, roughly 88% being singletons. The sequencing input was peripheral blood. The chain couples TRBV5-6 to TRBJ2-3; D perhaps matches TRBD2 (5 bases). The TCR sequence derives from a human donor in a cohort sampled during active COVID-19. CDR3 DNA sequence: TGTGCCAGCAGCTTGGTGAGGGAGATCACAGATACGCAGTATTTT. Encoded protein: CASSLVREITDTQYF.